This T cell receptor (beta chain) emerged from a study of regulatory T cells in long-lasting Graves disease. The study, taken as a whole, reports: Accuracy might have suffered from few samples.

iRepertoire HTBI primers and Arm-PCR of CDR3 regions built TCR beta libraries. TCRdb used MiXCR to reprocess the multiplex PCR reads, holding one entry per CDR3 protein. The sample holds more than 450,000 distinct CDR3 sequences, under 20% seen once. With 3 bases removed from V and 5 bases from J, the gap between germline ends came to 17 bases. Germline V CDR1 and CDR2: DFQATT, SNEGSKA (reference sequence). The CDR3 has 15 amino acids. This clonotype was seen many times. What it recognizes is unknown. Described time point: newly diagnosed GD, antithyroid drugs for less than 3 months. PBMC-extracted RNA yielded the TCR library. These data were also filed under a second study, of T cells in Graves' hyperthyroidism and ophthalmopathy. This second report adds: The TCR CDR3 first-round RT-PCR relied on the HTBI primer set.

The sample was peripheral blood mononuclear cells (PBMCs), taken at new diagnosis, from a patient treated with antithyroid drugs. This clonotype was obtained from a man in his forties or fifties with Graves disease. The chain has TRBV20-1 and TRBJ2-1; weak D call: TRBD2 (6 bases). The CDR3 spells CSARIGAGSDNEQFF. The CDR3, as DNA: TGCAGTGCTAGGATCGGGGCGGGGAGCGACAATGAGCAGTTCTTC.